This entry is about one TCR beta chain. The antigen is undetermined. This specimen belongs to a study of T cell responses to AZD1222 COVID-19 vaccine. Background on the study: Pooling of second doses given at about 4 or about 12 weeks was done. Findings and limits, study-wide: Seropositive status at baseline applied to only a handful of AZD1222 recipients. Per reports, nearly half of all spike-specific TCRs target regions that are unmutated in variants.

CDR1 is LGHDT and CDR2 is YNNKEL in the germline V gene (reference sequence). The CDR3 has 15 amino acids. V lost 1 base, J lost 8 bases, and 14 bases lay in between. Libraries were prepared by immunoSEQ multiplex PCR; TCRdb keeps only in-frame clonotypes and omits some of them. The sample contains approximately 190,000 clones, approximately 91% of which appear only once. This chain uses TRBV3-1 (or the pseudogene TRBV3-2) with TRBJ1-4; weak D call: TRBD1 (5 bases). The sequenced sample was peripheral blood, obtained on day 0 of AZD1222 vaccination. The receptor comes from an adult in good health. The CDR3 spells CASSQVRGLGEKLFF. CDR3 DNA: TGTGCCAGCAGCCAAGTTCGGGGGTTGGGGGAAAAACTGTTTTTT.